The clone carrying this TCR beta chain was observed a handful of times. Its antigen is unidentified. This record comes from a study of human T cells and chemical hapten exposure. General observations from the study: The count of PT1 expanded TCRs correlated positively with patch test score.

Unique molecular identifiers were affixed to discrete cDNA molecules within the library. TCRdb passed the RACE reads through MiXCR, listing each CDR3 protein once. The sample holds over 35,000 distinct CDR3 sequences; under 12% are singletons and the top ten take around 6.3%. Specified time point: pre-sensitization, week 0. Treatment of the sample: therapeutic diphenylcyclopropenone sensitization with weekly scalp DPC. Blood draws preceded each patch test application. Germline loops: CDR1 LGHDT, CDR2 YNNKEL (reference sequence). The CDR3 is 15 amino acids. J was trimmed by 7 bases and V by 4 bases; bases with no gene match: 7.

J is TRBJ1-6 and V is TRBV3-1; the match to TRBD1 covers 7 bases. This clonotype was sampled from a man aged 25-45 years with alopecia areata. Some clones in this sample may be carry-over from other donors' samples. Sequenced material: whole blood, taken in connection with sensitization to the hapten diphenylcyclopropenone (DPC). This CDR3 is CASSLTQGKNSPLHF. Here the CDR3 DNA reads TGTGCCAGCAGCCTGACACAGGGGAAAAATTCACCCCTCCACTTT.